The sequence of this TCR beta chain was determined in a study of OX40 agonist ivuxolimab in advanced cancers. Study background: Eligibility admitted prior anti-PD-1, anti-PD-L1 or anti-CTLA-4 therapy; about 40% had some.

This clone was found a few times. Its antigen is still unknown. Sequenced by immunoSEQ multiplex PCR; TCRdb stores in-frame clones only, minus some. Of around 43,000 clones listed, around 90% are singletons. The CDR3 length is 15 residues. CDR1 is SEHNR and CDR2 is FQNEAQ in the germline V gene (reference sequence). The V end lost 5 bases, the J end lost 0 bases, and 13 bases lay between the germline ends. Autoimmune disease history or systemic immunosuppression disqualified patients. Peripheral blood came from all dose cohorts at three timepoints. General study findings and limits: CD4+ and CD8+ T cells in blood underwent clonal expansion by week 6 at 0.1 to 3.0 mg/kg.

This sample comprised CD4+ or CD8+ T cells sorted from blood, obtained in a trial of the OX40 agonist ivuxolimab. This chain links TRBV7-9 with TRBJ1-2, with D tentatively TRBD1 (6 bases). The sequence was collected from an adult with an advanced solid tumor such as melanoma, head and neck, liver or kidney cancer. The CDR3 coding sequence is TGTGCCAGCAGCCCCGTTGGACAGACTAACTATGGCTACACCTTC. This gives the protein CASSPVGQTNYGYTF.